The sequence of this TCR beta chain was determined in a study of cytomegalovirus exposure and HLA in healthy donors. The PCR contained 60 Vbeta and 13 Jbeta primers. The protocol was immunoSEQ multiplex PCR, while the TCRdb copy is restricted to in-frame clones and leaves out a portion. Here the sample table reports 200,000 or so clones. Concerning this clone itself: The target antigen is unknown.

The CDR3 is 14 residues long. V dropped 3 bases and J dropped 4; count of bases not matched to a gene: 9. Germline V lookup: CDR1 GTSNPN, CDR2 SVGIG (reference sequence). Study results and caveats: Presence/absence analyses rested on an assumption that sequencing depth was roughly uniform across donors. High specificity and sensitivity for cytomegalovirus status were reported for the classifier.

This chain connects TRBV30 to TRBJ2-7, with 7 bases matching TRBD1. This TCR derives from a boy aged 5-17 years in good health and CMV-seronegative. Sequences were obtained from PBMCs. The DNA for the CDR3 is TGTGCCTGGAGGTTGACAGGGCGGCCGTACGAGCAGTACTTC. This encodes CAWRLTGRPYEQYF.